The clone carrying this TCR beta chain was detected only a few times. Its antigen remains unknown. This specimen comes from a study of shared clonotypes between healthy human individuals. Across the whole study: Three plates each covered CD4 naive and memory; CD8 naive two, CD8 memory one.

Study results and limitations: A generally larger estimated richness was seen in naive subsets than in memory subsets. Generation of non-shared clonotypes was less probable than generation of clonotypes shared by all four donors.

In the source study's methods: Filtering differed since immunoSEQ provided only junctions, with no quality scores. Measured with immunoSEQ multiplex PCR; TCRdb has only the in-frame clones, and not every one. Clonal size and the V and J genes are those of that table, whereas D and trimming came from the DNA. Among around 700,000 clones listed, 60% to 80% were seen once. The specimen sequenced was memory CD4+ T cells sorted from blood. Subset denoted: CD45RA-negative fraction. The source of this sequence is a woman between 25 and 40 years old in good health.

In DNA, the CDR3 is TGTGCCAGTACCATCCCAGGCCGCGATCAGCCCCAGCATTTT. Translation gives CASTIPGRDQPQHF. The chain recombines TRBV19 with TRBJ1-5; no reliable D call. The CDR3 is 14 residues long. CDR1 and CDR2 from the germline V gene are LNHDA and SQIVND (reference sequence). V was cut by 7 bases and J by 5 bases, with 15 bases left in between.